A single T cell receptor (beta chain) is shown here with its context. Its specificity is unknown. Assay: immunoSEQ multiplex PCR; the TCRdb copy retains only in-frame clones and omits some. The sample lists 150,000 to 200,000 clones, roughly 88% occurring once. Separate from the approximately 600-subject first cohort was the approximately 130-subject validation cohort, to which the donors belonged. The data were taken from a study of cytomegalovirus exposure and HLA in healthy donors. Study-level information: The 120 validation repertoires used the same platform as the approximately 620 first-cohort repertoires (as reported by a later analysis).

General study results and limits: It was found in a later analysis that first-cohort TCR clusters tended to co-occur in the approximately 120 validation repertoires.

The CDR3 is 12 amino acids. CDR1 and CDR2 from the germline V gene are MNHNS and SASEGT. Between the trimmed V and J ends, which lost 3 bases and 8 bases, there was a span of 10 bases. The receptor's source is a woman aged 18-30 years in good health and CMV-seronegative. The V gene is TRBV6-1, the J gene TRBJ2-5, with a weak D call TRBD1 (6 bases). Sequenced material: PBMCs. The DNA of the CDR3 is TGTGCCAGCAGTGATGGACAGCTTACCCAGTACTTC. This gives the protein CASSDGQLTQYF.